The present TCR beta chain was sequenced within a study of blood T cell repertoires in COVID-19. About the research overall: Samples of COVID-19 (acute and convalescent) were obtained from the United States, Italy and Spain.

Authors' methods: Counts of nucleated cells, estimated from reference gene primer amplification, were obtained. The assay was immunoSEQ multiplex PCR, and TCRdb's table has in-frame clones only and misses some. V and J calls and clone size are as listed in that table; D and trimming were resolved from the DNA. The data show some 110,000 clones, with roughly 84% seen just once and 26% held by the top ten. This CDR3 contains 15 residues. Germline CDR1 and CDR2: LGHDT and YNNKEL (reference sequence). Losses at the gene ends were 0 bases for V and 7 bases for J; bases not matched to a gene: 6. This sequence joins TRBV3-1 (or the pseudogene TRBV3-2) and TRBJ1-2; 9 bases are a match to TRBD1. The TCR sequence derives from a man in his 60s with acute or convalescent COVID-19. Sequencing was performed on peripheral blood. The CDR3 nucleotides are TGTGCCAGCAGCCAAGATTCTGGACAGGGGTCTGGCTACACCTTC. It codes for CASSQDSGQGSGYTF.